A single sample is the source of the 26 T cell receptor beta chains below, sequenced in a study of technical replicates of blood from several donors. Clones were sequenced by immunoSEQ multiplex PCR, and TCRdb holds only the in-frame ones, with some missing. The sample yields around 58,000 clones, approximately 86% seen once. Sequences were obtained from PBMCs. The receptors shown here come from a human donor in good health. Some clones in this sample may be carry-over from other donors' samples.

The chain recombines TRBV7-2 with TRBJ1-2; D remains unclear. Trimming cost V 5 bases and J 7 bases, with 17 bases left between them. The CDR3 is 14 residues long. Germline V gene lookup returns CDR1 SGHTA and CDR2 FQGNSA. The CDR3 region is CASSAPFGPPGYTF. CDR3 in DNA: TGTGCCAGCAGCGCCCCGTTTGGCCCCCCTGGCTACACCTTC.

This clone appeared a single time. The V gene is TRBV7-9, the J gene TRBJ1-2; D is perhaps TRBD1 (6 bases). From germline, CDR1 is SEHNR and CDR2 FQNEAQ (reference sequence). The V end was cut by 1 base, the J end by 8 bases, with 17 bases between. This CDR3 has 15 amino acids. The CDR3 DNA reads TGTGCCAGCAGCTTAGGAACACAGGGAAAAGGAGGCTACACCTTC. The encoded protein is CASSLGTQGKGGYTF.

This clone was counted a single time. In nucleotides, the CDR3 is TGTGCCAGCAGCCATACTAGCTGGGAGTCAGATACGCAGTATTTT. It codes for CASSHTSWESDTQYF. The chain combines TRBV5-4 with TRBJ2-3; a weak D match, TRBD2 (6 bases). Deletions cut 4 bases from V and 4 bases from J, with 16 bases between. CDR3 length: 15 residues. The V gene's germline CDR1 is SGHNT and CDR2 YYREEE (reference sequence). Full variable domain (outside the CDR3, taken from reference TRBV5-4 and TRBJ2-3): ETGVTQSPTHLIKTRGQQVTLRCSSQSGHNTVSWYQQALGQGPQFIFQYYREEENGRGNFPPRFSGLQFPNYSSELNVNALELDDSALYLCASSHTSWESDTQYFGPGTRLTVL.

V usage is TRBV2 and J usage is TRBJ1-1; no clear D gene. This CDR3 has 13 residues. V gave up 7 bases and J gave up 2 bases, with 11 bases separating them. Germline V gives CDR1 SNHLY, CDR2 FYNNEI. This chain's CDR3 is CASKGSENTEAFF. As DNA, the CDR3 is TGTGCCAGCAAAGGGAGCGAAAACACTGAAGCTTTCTTT.

This chain joins TRBV4-1 and TRBJ2-7; 11 bases map to TRBD2. The CDR3 covers 15 residues. Losses at the gene ends were 1 base for V and 1 base for J; bases not matched to a gene: 0. Germline loops: CDR1 MGHRA, CDR2 YSYEKL. The CDR3 here is CASSQVAGGSYEQYF. The DNA of the CDR3 is TGCGCCAGCAGCCAAGTAGCGGGAGGGTCCTACGAGCAGTACTTC.

Details on this clone: At one boundary the junction diverges from the germline segment, which might be a read error. This sequence joins TRBV7-9 and TRBJ2-1; 7 bases fit TRBD1. The CDR3 extends over 14 amino acids. Germline assignment: CDR1 SEHNR and CDR2 FQNEAQ (reference sequence). CDR3 DNA: TGTGCCAGCAGCCTAGCCGGGACAGTCAATGAGCAGTTCTTC. Translated: CASSLAGTVNEQFF.

The chain joins TRBV19 to TRBJ2-3; 12 bases align to TRBD2. The CDR3 is 16 amino acids. The V segment lost 5 bases and the J segment 3 bases; nucleotides outside the gene matches: 6. Germline V lookup: CDR1 LNHDA, CDR2 SQIVND (reference sequence). The CDR3 spells CASSPTSGSKTDTQYF. The CDR3 bases are TGTGCCAGTAGTCCGACTAGCGGGAGTAAAACAGATACGCAGTATTTT.

The rearrangement uses TRBV5-1 and TRBJ2-3, with D possibly matching TRBD1 (5 bases). The V gene lost 0 bases and the J gene lost 1 base, with 9 bases spanning the gap. CDR1 and CDR2 (germline): SGHRS, YFSETQ. The CDR3 runs to 15 residues. In DNA form, the CDR3 reads TGCGCCAGCAGCTTGGAGGGGTTGGGCACAGATACGCAGTATTTT. Its translation is CASSLEGLGTDTQYF. Full variable domain (outside the CDR3, taken from reference TRBV5-1 and TRBJ2-3): KAGVTQTPRYLIKTRGQQVTLSCSPISGHRSVSWYQQTPGQGLQFLFEYFSETQRNKGNFPGRFSGRQFSNSRSEMNVSTLELGDSALYLCASSLEGLGTDTQYFGPGTRLTVL.

The gene calls are TRBV18 and TRBJ2-7; TRBD2 agrees at 7 bases. CDR1 is KGHSH, CDR2 LQKENI, per germline. The CDR3 covers 14 residues. V lost 4 bases, J lost 2 bases, and 5 bases stayed unmatched. This chain's CDR3 is CASSRGEGPYEQYF. CDR3 nucleotides: TGTGCCAGCTCACGAGGGGAGGGTCCCTACGAGCAGTACTTC.

This clone was seen once. The rearrangement uses TRBV5-1 and TRBJ2-2; 12 nucleotides agree with TRBD2. Germline V CDR1 and CDR2: SGHRS, YFSETQ. This CDR3 has 16 residues. With 3 bases clipped from V and 7 bases from J, the junction kept 7 bases outside the gene matches. CDR3 coding DNA: TGCGCCAGCAGCTCTACTAGCGGGGGGTCCGGCGGGGAGCTGTTTTTT. The encoded protein is CASSSTSGGSGGELFF.

The chain is built from TRBV6-5 and TRBJ2-6; possibly TRBD2 for D (5 bases). Germline V CDR1 and CDR2: MNHEY, SVGAGI. The CDR3 extends over 15 amino acids. Trimming stripped 4 bases from V and 3 bases from J, with 10 bases between. The CDR3 coding sequence is TGTGCCAGCAGTTCCTCGAGGGTTGGGGCCAACGTCCTGACTTTC. Translated, it gives CASSSSRVGANVLTF.

This chain joins TRBV6-1 and TRBJ1-3, with no clear D. V lost 6 bases and J 2 bases, leaving 14 bases between the germline ends. The germline V gene has CDR1 MNHNS and CDR2 SASEGT. The CDR3 has 15 amino acids. The CDR3, as DNA: TGTGCCAGCAGCGTTACGGGTTTCGCTGGAAACACCATATATTTT. It yields the protein CASSVTGFAGNTIYF.

The rearrangement uses TRBV7-9 and TRBJ1-1; maybe TRBD1 (5 bases). Germline loops: CDR1 SEHNR, CDR2 FQNEAQ (reference sequence). Trimming pared 3 bases from V and 8 bases from J, leaving 13 bases between. The CDR3 is made up of 13 amino acids. CDR3 sequence (DNA): TGTGCCAGCAGCTTCCCGGGGGGGTGGGAAGCTTTCTTT. This encodes CASSFPGGWEAFF.

The table lists this clone with a few counts. The CDR3 coding sequence is TGTGCCAGCAGCCTACTAGTACAACGGGCCTACAATGAGCAGTTCTTC. This encodes CASSLLVQRAYNEQFF. The chain combines TRBV7-2 with TRBJ2-1; a possible D gene is TRBD2 (5 bases). The length of the CDR3 is 16 residues. Looked up from germline, CDR1 is SGHTA and CDR2 is FQGNSA. Trimming took 5 bases from V and 2 from J, leaving 16 bases between them.

The table lists this clone with a count of one. The rearrangement links TRBV11-3 to TRBJ2-1; 12 positions agree with TRBD2. The CDR3 runs to 15 residues. Germline V CDR1 and CDR2: SGHNT, YENEEA. Trimming removed 0 bases from V and 7 bases from J; junction bases left unmatched: 1. CDR3 nucleotides: TGTGCCAGCAGCTTAGATACTAGCGGGGGGAATGAGCAGTTCTTC. Translation gives CASSLDTSGGNEQFF.

The chain couples TRBV7-2 to TRBJ2-7, with TRBD2 matching 10 bases. Trimming took 4 bases from V and 2 from J; bases not matched to a gene: 5. CDR1 and CDR2 (germline): SGHTA, FQGNSA. CDR3 length equals 15 residues. Written as DNA, the CDR3 is TGTGCCAGCAGCTCCGTAGCGGGGGGCACCTACGAGCAGTACTTC. It specifies CASSSVAGGTYEQYF.

The chain joins TRBV7-3 to TRBJ2-1; possible D gene TRBD1, 6 bases. The V gene lost 2 bases and the J gene lost 5 bases, with 10 bases spanning the gap. The germline V gene has CDR1 SGHTA and CDR2 FQGTGA. The CDR3 covers 14 residues. CDR3 in amino acids: CASSLGGTNNEQFF. The CDR3 DNA is TGTGCCAGCAGCTTAGGTGGGACAAACAATGAGCAGTTCTTC. The variable domain in full, with the rest retrieved from reference TRBV7-3 and TRBJ2-1, is GAGVSQTPSNKVTEKGKYVELRCDPISGHTALYWYRQSLGQGPEFLIYFQGTGAADDSGLPNDRFFAVRPEGSVSTLKIQRTERGDSAVYLCASSLGGTNNEQFFGPGTRLTVL.

This clone appeared a single time. In DNA, the CDR3 is TGCAGCGTTGAAGATGTGCGACAGACACCCCCGAACACCGGGGAGCTGTTTTTT. Translation gives CSVEDVRQTPPNTGELFF. The chain is built from TRBV29-1 and TRBJ2-2; possibly TRBD1 for D (5 bases). This CDR3 spans 18 amino acids. Germline CDR1 reads SQVTM; CDR2 reads ANQGSEA. Deletions cut 0 bases from V and 0 bases from J, with 17 bases between.

The CDR3: CASSLGPLLAGGFGEQYF. The CDR3 bases are TGTGCCAGCAGTTTAGGGCCCCTACTAGCGGGAGGATTCGGCGAGCAGTACTTC. V is TRBV27 and J is TRBJ2-7; the match to TRBD2 covers 12 bases. CDR1 and CDR2 (germline): MNHEY, SMNVEV (reference sequence). There are 18 residues in the CDR3. J lost 6 bases, V lost 2 bases, and 14 bases had no gene match.

The V and J genes are TRBV5-6 and TRBJ1-2; TRBD1 matches 8 bases. The CDR3 is 15 residues long. J lost 7 bases, V lost 6 bases, and 14 bases had no gene match. Per the germline V gene, CDR1 is SGHDT and CDR2 is YYEEEE. CDR3 DNA: TGTGCCAGCATCCTACTGGGACAGGAGCTCGCTGGCTACACCTTC. Residues: CASILLGQELAGYTF.

The genes are TRBV9 and TRBJ2-2, with 8 bases that match TRBD2. CDR1 SGDLS and CDR2 YYNGEE come from the germline V gene. This CDR3 has 15 amino acids. V lost 3 bases to trimming and J lost 2 bases; unmatched junction nucleotides: 3. CDR3 DNA sequence: TGTGCCAGCAGCGATGGACTAGCAAACACCGGGGAGCTGTTTTTT. Amino acids: CASSDGLANTGELFF.

The chain couples TRBV27 to TRBJ1-2, with unresolved D. Trimming removed 5 bases at V and 7 bases at J, with 14 bases between. The CDR3 has 13 amino acids. Per germline, CDR1 MNHEY and CDR2 SMNVEV (reference sequence). CDR3 loop: CASSSSGLGGYTF. The CDR3, as DNA: TGTGCCAGCAGTAGCTCGGGTCTTGGTGGCTACACCTTC.

The V and J genes are TRBV19 and TRBJ2-7; 8 bases agree with TRBD2. V shed 5 bases, J shed 4 bases, and the junction held 7 bases outside the gene matches. CDR1 is LNHDA and CDR2 is SQIVND in the germline V gene (reference sequence). The CDR3 has 14 amino acids. The CDR3 here is CASSFGGAQYEQYF. The CDR3, as DNA: TGTGCCAGTAGTTTCGGGGGGGCTCAGTACGAGCAGTACTTC. Based on the CDR3 plus reference TRBV19 and TRBJ2-7, the full variable domain is DGGITQSPKYLFRKEGQNVTLSCEQNLNHDAMYWYRQDPGQGLRLIYYSQIVNDFQKGDIAEGYSVSREKKESFPLTVTSAQKNPTAFYLCASSFGGAQYEQYFGPGTRLTVT.

J is TRBJ2-3 and V is TRBV11-2; TRBD1 is a possible D gene (5 bases). The CDR3 spans 15 residues. Germline V gene lookup returns CDR1 SGHAT and CDR2 FQNNGV. V lost 10 bases, J lost 0 bases, and 17 bases lay in between. Written as DNA, the CDR3 is TGTGCCACCCTAGACAGAGCCATTAGCACAGATACGCAGTATTTT. It translates to CATLDRAISTDTQYF.

This chain uses TRBV7-2 with TRBJ1-5, with a possible D match to TRBD1 (5 bases). V was trimmed by 0 bases and J by 6 bases, leaving 12 bases between them. The CDR3 consists of 15 residues. CDR1 is SGHTA, CDR2 FQGNSA, per germline. The CDR3, as DNA: TGTGCCAGCAGCTTAGCGCTCCAGGGAGGTCAGCCCCAGCATTTT. Amino acid sequence: CASSLALQGGQPQHF.

The chain is built from TRBV5-4 and TRBJ2-3; 7 bases map to TRBD2. There are 18 residues in the CDR3. From germline, CDR1 is SGHNT and CDR2 YYREEE (reference sequence). Trimming cost V 6 bases and J 0 bases; bases outside gene matches: 16. CDR3 coding DNA: TGTGCCAGCACCCTCTCAGGGAGGGTAGCGAGGAGCACAGATACGCAGTATTTT. This translates into CASTLSGRVARSTDTQYF.